This entry lists 2 T cell receptor beta chains sequenced from one sample in a study of CD8 T cells in ankylosing spondylitis. Study-wide findings and caveats: Made up of about eight highly homologous variants, a TCR beta motif appeared characteristic of ankylosing spondylitis blood.

MiXCR, applied by TCRdb to the 5' RACE reads, yields one record per CDR3 protein. The sample records 200,000 to 250,000 distinct CDR3 sequences, around 6.6% being singletons. Their cognate antigens are unknown. Sequences were obtained from blood, either unsorted or a sorted T cell fraction (not recorded which). These receptors were taken from a male donor with ankylosing spondylitis.

The chain uses TRBV6-5 and TRBJ1-6, with D possibly TRBD1 on 5 matching bases. This CDR3 is 13 amino acids long. Germline CDR1 MNHEY, CDR2 SVGAGI. The V gene lost 4 bases and the J gene lost 9 bases, with 10 bases spanning the gap. The CDR3 here is CASSFQGGSPLHF. CDR3 DNA sequence: TGTGCCAGCAGTTTTCAGGGTGGTTCACCCCTCCACTTT.

This clonotype was counted at least ten times. The genes are TRBV7-2 and TRBJ2-7, with D uncertain. Between the trimmed V and J ends, which lost 5 bases and 7 bases, there was a span of 6 bases. Germline V gene sequence: CDR1 SGHTA, CDR2 FQGNSA. The CDR3 length is 10 residues. CDR3 amino acids: CASSDQEQYF. DNA for the CDR3: TGTGCCAGCAGCGATCAAGAGCAGTACTTC.